The clone carrying this TCR beta chain was counted many times. Its antigen is still unknown. V lost 5 bases to trimming and J lost 0 bases, with 14 bases between them. The germline V gene encodes CDR1 MGHRA and CDR2 YSYEKL. The CDR3 extends over 17 amino acids. From the RT-PCR reads, TCRdb called clonotypes with MiXCR, one entry per CDR3 protein. The sample consists of around 580,000 distinct CDR3 sequences, 12% of them appearing once. The record originates from a study of response to subunit inactivated influenza vaccine. Study-level results: Authors suggested each seasonal influenza vaccination recruits few new T cells.

The chain joins TRBV4-1 to TRBJ1-6; D remains unclear. The receptor was isolated from a man between 50 and 59 years old who received an inactivated influenza vaccine. The material was PBMCs from blood, obtained on the day of vaccination. The CDR3 spells CASSLGGPSSYNSPLHF. The CDR3 DNA sequence: TGCGCCAGCAGCTTGGGTGGACCAAGCTCCTATAATTCACCCCTCCACTTT.